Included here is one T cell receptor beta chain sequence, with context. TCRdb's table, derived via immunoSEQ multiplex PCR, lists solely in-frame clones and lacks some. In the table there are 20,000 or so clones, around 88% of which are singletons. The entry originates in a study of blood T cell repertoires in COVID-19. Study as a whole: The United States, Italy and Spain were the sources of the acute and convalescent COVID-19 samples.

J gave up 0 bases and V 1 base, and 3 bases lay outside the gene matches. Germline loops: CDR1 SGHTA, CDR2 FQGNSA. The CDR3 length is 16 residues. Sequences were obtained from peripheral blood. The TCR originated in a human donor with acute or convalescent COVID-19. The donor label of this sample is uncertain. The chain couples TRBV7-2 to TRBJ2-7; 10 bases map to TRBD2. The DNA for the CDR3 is TGTGCCAGCAGCTTAGGGAGCGGGGGGGTCTCCTACGAGCAGTACTTC. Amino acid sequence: CASSLGSGGVSYEQYF.